This T cell receptor (beta chain) was captured by sequencing in a study of T cells in tuberculosis (dated by TCRdb to 2016 to 2019). Some background on the complete study: The study combined CD1B tetramers and high-throughput TCR immunosequencing to characterize T cells specific for the mycobacterial lipid antigen glucose monomycolate (GMM). In a South African clinical cohort, IGRA-negative adolescents, IGRA-positive adolescents with latent tuberculosis and adults with active tuberculosis were compared, with more than 8 people in each group. PBMC from active tuberculosis patients were archived either before standard anti-tuberculosis treatment began or within 7 days of its start.

Trimming takes 4 bases from V and 4 bases from J, and the germline ends sit 14 bases apart. The CDR3 holds 14 amino acids from the cysteine to the valine. CDR3 DNA is the only sequence kept; it has 42 bases, read in frame from the first base. In the germline V gene, CDR1 corresponds to SNHLY and CDR2 to FYNNEI. Regarding this clone: Its binding antigen is unknown. No much larger clonotype is one base removed from it; base qualities were not supplied.

General conclusions and limits of the study: Compared with IGRA-negative controls, TCR-alpha repertoires from active tuberculosis had smaller mean NN-distances to GMM-specific TCRs, which suggests that these TCRs underwent clonal expansion. The smaller NN-distances in active tuberculosis patients were driven in part by shorter CDR3-alpha lengths, while the difference seen for TCR-beta was not statistically significant. Clinical samples were chosen by availability of cryopreserved specimens, and active tuberculosis cases were adults while controls were adolescents. With the diverse GMM-specific repertoire as input, a classifier achieved around 90% accuracy (AUROC about 0.93), whereas GEM motif frequencies as input gave approximately 74% accuracy.

The immunoSEQ multiplex PCR assay was used to generate TCR libraries, with TCR-beta and/or TCR-alpha/delta assays applied to each sample. The amplified TCR libraries were sequenced on the Illumina high-throughput platform. In the paper's pipeline: Clustering and dimensionality reduction relied on pairwise TCRdist distances among GMM-specific receptors from T cells that were either sorted ex vivo or expanded in vitro. Each clinical repertoire was assigned a mean NN-distance score, defined as the average TCRdist to the nearest 10% of tetramer-positive reference sequences. GEM TCR motif frequency was calculated as the fraction of unique TCRs that matched known GEM sequences by V/J usage and CDR3 length. Active tuberculosis was classified by linear discriminant analysis with leave-one-out cross-validation, implemented in scikit-learn. Here the immuneACCESS table is served through TCRdb, limited to in-frame sequences with V and J called. Missing clones are a known gap in these copies; in checked studies unresolved V genes cover under half, and the rest lacks a known reason. V and J calls and clone size come straight from that table; D and trimming were deduced from the DNA. Counted in this sample were approximately 34,000 clones; around 93% of them appeared once. The ten largest clones add up to nearly 2.5% of the sample.

The time point label on this specimen signifies: new active TB diagnosis, blood taken before or within 7 days of starting treatment. The patients with active tuberculosis were newly diagnosed, HIV-seronegative South African adults aged 18 years or older. Confirmation of active tuberculosis was obtained by positive sputum smear microscopy and/or positive M. tuberculosis culture. Immunosequencing was performed on unsorted cryopreserved PBMC and covered about 110,000 T cells per clinical donor on average. The chain is assembled from TRBV2 and TRBJ2-7; possibly the D gene is TRBD1, per 5 matching bases. The sample was PBMCs, taken at tuberculosis diagnosis. This sequence originates from an adult with tuberculosis. Here is the DNA: TGTGCCAGCAGTGGGCAGGGTTTTACGTACGAGCAGTACGTC. Its protein reads: CASSGQGFTYEQYV.